These 2 T cell receptor beta chains were sequenced from one sample in a study of sequential checkpoint blockade in melanoma. This sample's treatment: randomized to nivolumab then ipilimumab (arm A) or the reverse (arm B). The assay was immunoSEQ multiplex PCR, and TCRdb's table has in-frame clones only and misses some. This repertoire shows 1,300 to 1,500 clones, around 60% found once; its top ten account for around 20%. The sample in question was CD8+ T cells sorted from blood (inferred from file names), obtained from a patient given nivolumab and ipilimumab in sequence. The receptors were sampled from a human patient with melanoma. Some clones in this sample may be carry-over from other donors' samples.

The V call is TRBV7-9, the J call TRBJ2-3; D might be TRBD2 (5 bases). Germline V gene lookup returns CDR1 SEHNR and CDR2 FQNEAQ (reference sequence). The CDR3 length is 16 residues. V was shortened by 2 bases and J by 2 bases, with 14 bases between the two germline ends. The CDR3 is CASSLFHSDNTDTQYF. CDR3 nucleotide sequence: TGTGCCAGCAGCTTATTTCATAGCGATAACACAGATACGCAGTATTTT.

The V call is TRBV15, the J call TRBJ2-5; D may be TRBD1 (5 bases). This CDR3 comprises 17 residues. Germline assignment: CDR1 LNHNV and CDR2 YYDKDF (reference sequence). Trimming took off 5 bases at V and 2 bases at J, with 21 bases between the two ends. The CDR3 is CATSPRPRPGPQETQYF. The CDR3 DNA is TGTGCCACCAGCCCGAGGCCCCGGCCAGGGCCACAAGAGACCCAGTACTTC. Together with reference TRBV15 and TRBJ2-5, the CDR3 gives the full variable domain: DAMVIQNPRYQVTQFGKPVTLSCSQTLNHNVMYWYQQKSSQAPKLLFHYYDKDFNNEADTPDNFQSRRPNTSFCFLDIRSPGLGDTAMYLCATSPRPRPGPQETQYFGPGTRLLVL.